This T cell receptor (beta chain) was retrieved from a study of OX40 agonist ivuxolimab in advanced cancers. This CDR3 has 14 residues. The V and J ends lost 0 bases and 4 bases respectively, with 10 bases between them. Germline CDR1 is SGHRS and CDR2 is YFSETQ. Assay used: immunoSEQ multiplex PCR; TCRdb lists only in-frame clones, some missing. The sample has 60,000 to 85,000 clones; about 87% are singletons. The chain combines TRBV5-1 with TRBJ1-1, with D uncertain. The sample consisted of CD4+ or CD8+ T cells sorted from blood, taken in a trial of the OX40 agonist ivuxolimab. The receptor's source is an adult with an advanced solid tumor such as melanoma, head and neck, liver or kidney cancer. CDR3 in DNA: TGCGCCAGCAGCTTGGTTAGGGATCTCACTGAAGCTTTCTTT. Encoded protein: CASSLVRDLTEAFF.